The source of this T cell receptor (beta chain) is a study of T cells in localized non-small cell lung cancer (dated by TCRdb to about 2020). Turning to the overall study: The study examined T cell repertoires in 200 to 250 patients with early-stage NSCLC and compared tumors with uninvolved tumor-adjacent lungs. The cohort consisted of under 300 treatment-naive NSCLC patients whose localized lung tumors had been resected. NSCLC patients had a mean age of approximately 72 years, and 120 to 150 were male and some 98 female.

Overall study results and their limits: Higher blood T cell density associated with longer overall survival, while higher adjacent-lung clonality associated with shorter survival. A median of about 50 of the top 100 tumor clones turned up in the paired uninvolved adjacent lung, and 25 to 30 of those clones also ranked among the top 100 of that same adjacent lung. Because multi-region tumor sequencing was not performed, intratumor heterogeneity could not be ruled out. Uninvolved tumor-adjacent lung showed the highest T cell clonality, higher than tumor, which suggests more focused antigenic responses in the uninvolved tumor-adjacent lung. Because the study design was exploratory, TCR variables were selected using unadjusted p-values without false-discovery rate correction.

To note about this clone: The antigen this receptor binds is unknown. The sample holds no much larger clone one base away, and base qualities are not on file.

From the cysteine up to the phenylalanine, the CDR3 has a length of 15 residues. The retained sequence is limited to the CDR3, 45 bases, with the frame set at the first base. Deletion took 0 bases off V and 3 bases off J, with a span of 13 bases between the germline ends. Sequences SGDLS (CDR1) and YYNGEE (CDR2) are obtained from the germline V gene. At diagnosis, peripheral blood, uninvolved tumor-adjacent lung and tumor were collected and were preserved as a mix of fresh-frozen and FFPE material. Blood samples were analyzed as peripheral blood mononuclear cells for TCR repertoire profiling. TCR beta CDR3 regions were sequenced from DNA using the immunoSEQ Assay. The authors' pipeline ran thus. To compute T cell density, TCR beta template counts were normalized to usable DNA, which was estimated by amplifying housekeeping genes. Using the preseqR package, richness was estimated by extrapolating to 120,000 templates for tissue samples and 400,000 templates for PBMC samples. Clonality was taken to be one minus Pielou's evenness. Tissue-enriched TCRs were identified by differential abundance testing using productive amino-acid clonotypes, minimum total count 5 and alpha 0.1. Repertoire overlap between compartments was quantified with the Jaccard Index and Morisita Overlap Index. TCR beta CDR3s were clustered by GLIPH together with public tetramer-defined viral CDR3s, and at least three viral sequences plus V-gene enrichment were required for viral motifs. In its TCRdb copy, this immuneACCESS table keeps in-frame sequences only and misses some clones. Where compared with another copy, unresolved V genes explain less than half of these, and the others have no known cause. Clone size and V and J calls were adopted from that table, with D and trimming inferred from the DNA. For this sample the table gives tens of thousands of clones, of which about four fifths were detected only once. The ten largest clones add up to nearly 20% of the sample.

The TCR comes from a female donor at least 60 years old with stage II squamous cell lung carcinoma. The sample in question was peripheral blood, obtained before any cancer treatment. The sequence joins TRBV9 to TRBJ2-7, and the D gene may be TRBD1, 6 bases matching. The DNA sequence follows: TGTGCCAGCAGCGTAGATGGCAGGGGAGACTACGAGCAGTACTTC. The translation is CASSVDGRGDYEQYF. Reference TRBV9 and TRBJ2-7 proteins supply the regions before and after the CDR3; the full variable domain is: DSGVTQTPKHLITATGQRVTLRCSPRSGDLSVYWYQQSLDQGLQFLIQYYNGEERAKGNILERFSAQQFPDLHSELNLSSLELGDSALYFCASSVDGRGDYEQYFGPGTRLTVT.